The 25 T cell receptor beta chains below were found in one sample sequenced in a study of shared clonotypes between healthy human individuals. The data were produced by immunoSEQ multiplex PCR, yet TCRdb's version contains in-frame clones alone and is incomplete. The sample records some 1.1 million clones, 60% to 80% being singletons. Sequenced material: memory CD4+ T cells from PBMCs. The subset is: CD45RA-negative fraction. All receptors derive from a man aged 18 to 29 in good health. Some clones in this sample may be carry-over from other donors' samples.

The rearrangement joins TRBV10-2 to TRBJ1-2; 8 nucleotides match TRBD1. J lost 2 bases, V lost 6 bases, and 8 bases had no gene match. This CDR3 comprises 15 residues. Germline lookup yields CDR1 WSHSY and CDR2 SAAADI. The CDR3 DNA is TGCGCCAGCAGCAAATCAGGGGGCGCAAACTATGGCTACACCTTC. Protein product: CASSKSGGANYGYTF.

Details on this clone: This CDR3 is also generated by other DNA sequences in the sample. The chain combines TRBV18 with TRBJ1-1; D might be TRBD1 (5 bases). The CDR3 spans 14 residues. The germline CDR1 and CDR2 sequences are KGHSH and LQKENI. Trimming shortened V by 2 bases and J by 2 bases, and 9 bases separated the two germline ends. CDR3 DNA sequence: TGTGCCAGCTCACCAACAGGACAAAACACTGAAGCTTTCTTT. This translates into CASSPTGQNTEAFF.

This chain connects TRBV5-1 to TRBJ1-1; D call uncertain. Trimming took 4 bases from V and 5 from J, leaving 15 bases between them. The germline V gene encodes CDR1 SGHRS and CDR2 YFSETQ. CDR3 length equals 14 residues. The CDR3 loop reads CASSPDVDWTEAFF. The CDR3, as DNA: TGCGCCAGCAGCCCGGACGTCGATTGGACTGAAGCTTTCTTT.

The table lists this clone with a count of one. V is TRBV25-1 and J is TRBJ1-4; tentative D call: TRBD1 (6 bases). Germline V gene data show CDR1 as MGHDK and CDR2 as SYGVNS. With 3 bases removed from V and 8 bases from J, the gap between germline ends came to 13 bases. The CDR3 totals 14 residues. The CDR3 reads CASSENRDSEKLFF. In nucleotides, the CDR3 is TGTGCCAGCAGTGAGAACAGGGATTCGGAAAAACTGTTTTTT. The whole variable domain, remainder taken from reference TRBV25-1 and TRBJ1-4, is EADIYQTPRYLVIGTGKKITLECSQTMGHDKMYWYQQDPGMELHLIHYSYGVNSTEKGDLSSESTVSRIRTEHFPLTLESARPSHTSQYLCASSENRDSEKLFFGSGTQLSVL.

The V gene is TRBV10-3, the J gene TRBJ1-4; D not certain. There are 12 residues in the CDR3. Germline-derived CDR1 and CDR2 are ENHRY and SYGVKD. The germline V and J ends were trimmed by 8 bases and 2 bases, with 6 bases remaining between them. CDR3 DNA sequence: TGTGCCATCCCTGGGACTAATGAAAAACTGTTTTTT. Translated, it gives CAIPGTNEKLFF.

Turning to this clone: Other DNA sequences from this sample encode an identical CDR3 as well. This sequence joins TRBV28 and TRBJ2-7; a possible D gene is TRBD2 (5 bases). The V end was cut by 6 bases, the J end by 7 bases, with 10 bases between. Per germline, CDR1 MDHEN and CDR2 SYDVKM. The CDR3 is made up of 11 amino acids. CDR3 DNA sequence: TGTGCCAGCAGCCGCTCGGGAGAGCAGTACTTC. It encodes CASSRSGEQYF.

V and J are TRBV7-7 and TRBJ2-2; TRBD1 is a possible D gene (5 bases). The V gene lost 3 bases and the J gene lost 5 bases, with 7 bases spanning the gap. The CDR3 spans 13 residues. Germline values: CDR1 SSHAT, CDR2 FNYEAQ (reference sequence). CDR3 amino acids: CASSLGRTGELFF. The CDR3 DNA reads TGTGCCAGCAGCTTGGGGCGTACCGGGGAGCTGTTTTTT.

The chain links TRBV4-3 to TRBJ2-6; the D is unclear. Trimming removed 1 base from V and 0 bases from J, with 7 bases in between. The CDR3 totals 16 residues. Germline V lookup: CDR1 LGHNA, CDR2 YSLEER. The CDR3 nucleotides read TGCGCCAGCAGCCAAGGGCCGAACTCTGGGGCCAACGTCCTGACTTTC. Translated: CASSQGPNSGANVLTF.

The rearrangement links TRBV23-1 to TRBJ2-7, with D possibly TRBD2 on 6 matching bases. TRBV23-1 is identified as an open reading frame with a role that is uncertain. This CDR3 spans 14 amino acids. The V gene lost 4 bases and the J gene lost 7 bases, with 17 bases spanning the gap. The CDR3 coding sequence is TGCGCCAGCAGTCTCCCGGGACTGCCTTATGAGCAGTACTTC. It encodes CASSLPGLPYEQYF.

CDR3 DNA sequence: TGCGCCAGCAGCCCGGGGGGGATGGATACGCAGTATTTT. Amino acids: CASSPGGMDTQYF. V usage is TRBV4-1 and J usage is TRBJ2-3; the match to TRBD2 covers 8 bases. The CDR3 has 13 residues. J gave up 6 bases and V 4 bases, and 3 bases lay outside the gene matches. The germline gives CDR1 MGHRA, CDR2 YSYEKL.

The J gene is TRBJ2-2, the V gene TRBV6-1; 8 bases are a match to TRBD1. V trimming: 6 bases; J trimming: 6 bases; junction bases outside the gene matches: 6. CDR3 length: 14 amino acids. Germline V gives CDR1 MNHNS, CDR2 SASEGT. The chain's CDR3 is CASREQGAAGELFF. The CDR3 nucleotides are TGTGCCAGCAGAGAGCAGGGGGCGGCCGGGGAGCTGTTTTTT.

The V and J genes are TRBV7-2 and TRBJ1-2; the D is unclear. This CDR3 region has 12 residues. CDR1 SGHTA and CDR2 FQGNSA come from the germline V gene. V lost 6 bases and J 0 bases, leaving 5 bases between the germline ends. The CDR3 sequence: CASSSTNYGYTF. CDR3 sequence (DNA): TGTGCCAGCAGTTCGACTAACTATGGCTACACCTTC.

With respect to this clone: A much larger clone lies one base from this, so it may be a read error. V is TRBV28 and J is TRBJ2-7; D call uncertain. With 6 bases removed from V and 4 bases from J, the gap between germline ends came to 7 bases. The germline V gene has CDR1 MDHEN and CDR2 SYDVKM. This CDR3 comprises 11 residues. Here the CDR3 reads CASRDGYEQYF. CDR3 in DNA: TGTGCCAGCAGGGACGGTTACGAGCAGTACTTC.

Concerning this clone: A much larger clone lies one base from this, so it may be a read error. Other DNA sequences in the sample encode the same CDR3. The chain couples TRBV4-1 to TRBJ2-1, with 9 bases matching TRBD2. This CDR3 is built from 16 residues. Germline values: CDR1 MGHRA, CDR2 YSYEKL. The DNA of the CDR3 is TGCGCCAGCAGTCAAGAGACTAGCGGCTCCTACAATGAGCAGTTCTTC. Its translation: CASSQETSGSYNEQFF.

This chain connects TRBV30 to TRBJ2-5; TRBD1 or TRBD2 may be the D gene (5 bases each). Per germline, CDR1 GTSNPN and CDR2 SVGIG (reference sequence). The CDR3 extends over 13 amino acids. V was cut by 1 base and J by 9 bases, with 15 bases left in between. For the CDR3, the DNA is TGTGCCTGGAGTGGAGGGGCCGGATGGGCCCAGTACTTC. Translated, it gives CAWSGGAGWAQYF. The full variable domain, its missing parts supplied by reference TRBV30 and TRBJ2-5, is SQTIHQWPATLVQPVGSPLSLECTVEGTSNPNLYWYRQAAGRGLQLLFYSVGIGQISSEVPQNLSASRPQDRQFILSSKKLLLSDSGFYLCAWSGGAGWAQYFGPGTRLLVL.

The chain joins TRBV28 to TRBJ2-1; 7 bases are shared with TRBD2. The junction had 9 bases not matched to a gene; V was cut back by 3 bases and J by 7 bases. This CDR3 spans 15 amino acids. Per germline, CDR1 MDHEN and CDR2 SYDVKM. The CDR3 nucleotides read TGTGCCAGCAGTTTGGCGGGAGCCAGAATGAATGAGCAGTTCTTC. This sequence encodes CASSLAGARMNEQFF.

As to this clone: The sample holds other DNA sequences that translate to the same CDR3. V is TRBV5-1 and J is TRBJ2-7, with a possible D match to TRBD2 (6 bases). CDR1 and CDR2 (germline): SGHRS, YFSETQ. The CDR3 spans 14 residues. The V and J ends lost 3 bases and 2 bases respectively, with 12 bases between them. The CDR3 is CASSSGSGTYEQYF. The CDR3 DNA reads TGCGCCAGCAGCTCCGGGAGCGGAACCTACGAGCAGTACTTC. Together with reference TRBV5-1 and TRBJ2-7, the CDR3 gives the full variable domain: KAGVTQTPRYLIKTRGQQVTLSCSPISGHRSVSWYQQTPGQGLQFLFEYFSETQRNKGNFPGRFSGRQFSNSRSEMNVSTLELGDSALYLCASSSGSGTYEQYFGPGTRLTVT.

The chain carries TRBV5-1 and TRBJ2-3; D is unclear. Germline CDR1 reads SGHRS; CDR2 reads YFSETQ. With 0 bases removed from V and 6 bases from J, the gap between germline ends came to 11 bases. This CDR3 has 14 residues. DNA of the CDR3: TGCGCCAGCAGCTTGGATCCCGCCCCGGATACGCAGTATTTT. This codes for CASSLDPAPDTQYF.

The rearrangement links TRBV6-6 to TRBJ2-7; D is possibly TRBD2 (6 bases). V lost 5 bases and J lost 0, with 11 bases in between. The CDR3 has 14 amino acids. CDR1 and CDR2 (germline): MNHNY, SVGAGI (reference sequence). The CDR3 loop is CASSRDLSSYEQYF. In DNA, the CDR3 is TGTGCCAGCAGTCGGGACTTAAGCTCCTACGAGCAGTACTTC.

The V call is TRBV7-2, the J call TRBJ2-3; D is ambiguous. CDR1 SGHTA and CDR2 FQGNSA come from the germline V gene. There are 17 residues in the CDR3. The germline V and J ends were trimmed by 6 bases and 1 base, with 20 bases remaining between them. The CDR3 coding sequence is TGTGCCAGCAGTTTAAGAGACTTCCCGTGGGGCACAGATACGCAGTATTTT. Protein product: CASSLRDFPWGTDTQYF.

The gene calls are TRBV23-1 and TRBJ1-2; D is ambiguous. TRBV23-1 has ORF status, its function being uncertain. This CDR3 region has 15 residues. With 0 bases removed from V and 0 bases from J, the gap between germline ends came to 8 bases. Here the CDR3 DNA reads TGCGCCAGCAGTCAATCCCAGCAGACTAACTATGGCTACACCTTC. It encodes CASSQSQQTNYGYTF.

The chain employs TRBV27 and TRBJ1-2; D is unclear. CDR1 is MNHEY, CDR2 SMNVEV, per germline (reference sequence). With 6 bases removed from V and 0 bases from J, the gap between germline ends came to 11 bases. The CDR3 extends over 14 amino acids. The CDR3 reads CASSVSGANYGYTF. CDR3 in DNA: TGTGCCAGCAGCGTCAGTGGAGCTAACTATGGCTACACCTTC.

The rearrangement links TRBV28 to TRBJ1-3; D remains ambiguous. The CDR3 is 16 amino acids. The V gene lost 5 bases and the J gene lost 0 bases, with 14 bases spanning the gap. In germline, CDR1 is MDHEN, CDR2 SYDVKM. The CDR3 loop reads CASSPSNGVSGNTIYF. The CDR3, as DNA: TGTGCCAGCAGTCCCTCCAACGGGGTCTCTGGAAACACCATATATTTT.

J is TRBJ2-7 and V is TRBV5-8; TRBD2 agrees at 7 bases. This CDR3 contains 14 residues. J gave up 7 bases and V 1 base, and 8 bases lay outside the gene matches. CDR1 is SGHTS and CDR2 is YDEGEE in the germline V gene. CDR3: CASSLIWGGREQYF. Written as DNA, the CDR3 is TGTGCCAGCAGCTTGATTTGGGGCGGGAGAGAGCAGTACTTC.

The chain is built from TRBV27 and TRBJ2-5, with D possibly matching TRBD1 (5 bases). The germline V and J ends were trimmed by 4 bases and 0 bases, with 6 bases remaining between them. CDR3 length equals 13 residues. Germline CDR1 is MNHEY and CDR2 is SMNVEV (reference sequence). The CDR3: CASSYRYQETQYF. The CDR3 DNA reads as TGTGCCAGCAGTTACAGGTACCAAGAGACCCAGTACTTC.